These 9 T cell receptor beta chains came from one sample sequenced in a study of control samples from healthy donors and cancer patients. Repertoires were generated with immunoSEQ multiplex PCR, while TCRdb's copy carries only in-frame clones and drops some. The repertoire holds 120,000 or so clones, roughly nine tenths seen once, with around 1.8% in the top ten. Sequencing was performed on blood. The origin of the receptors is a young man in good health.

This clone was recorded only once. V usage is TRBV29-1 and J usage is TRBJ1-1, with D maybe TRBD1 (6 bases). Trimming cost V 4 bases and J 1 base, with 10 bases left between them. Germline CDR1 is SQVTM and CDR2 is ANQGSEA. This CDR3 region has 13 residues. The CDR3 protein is CSVVGQPNTEAFF. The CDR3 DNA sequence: TGCAGCGTTGTTGGACAGCCGAACACTGAAGCTTTCTTT.

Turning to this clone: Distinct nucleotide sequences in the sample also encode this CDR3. CDR3 sequence reads: CASSLPRGESSYGYTF. For the CDR3, the DNA is TGTGCCAGCAGCTTACCCCGGGGGGAGTCATCCTATGGCTACACCTTC. The rearrangement uses TRBV5-4 and TRBJ1-2; D is possibly TRBD1 (5 bases). Germline CDR1 and CDR2: SGHNT and YYREEE (reference sequence). Trimming took off 2 bases at V and 4 bases at J, with 18 bases between the two ends. The CDR3 is 16 amino acids.

CDR3: CASSVGLSTDTQYF. In DNA form, the CDR3 reads TGTGCCAGCAGTGTGGGACTTTCCACAGATACGCAGTATTTT. The chain recombines TRBV27 with TRBJ2-3; D is possibly TRBD2 (6 bases). V was trimmed by 5 bases and J by 2 bases, leaving 11 bases between them. Germline CDR1 is MNHEY and CDR2 is SMNVEV (reference sequence). This CDR3 is built from 14 residues.

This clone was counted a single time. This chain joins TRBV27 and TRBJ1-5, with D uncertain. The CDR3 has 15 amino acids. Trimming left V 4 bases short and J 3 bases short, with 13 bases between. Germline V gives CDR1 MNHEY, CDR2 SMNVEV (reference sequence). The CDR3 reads CASSWRGALNQPQHF. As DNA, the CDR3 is TGTGCCAGCAGTTGGCGGGGTGCTCTCAATCAGCCCCAGCATTTT.

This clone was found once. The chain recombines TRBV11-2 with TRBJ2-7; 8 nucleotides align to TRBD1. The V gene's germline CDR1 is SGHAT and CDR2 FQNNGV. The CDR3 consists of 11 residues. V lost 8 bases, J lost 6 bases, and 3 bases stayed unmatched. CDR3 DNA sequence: TGTGCCAGCGACAGGGGAGGCGAGCAGTACTTC. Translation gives CASDRGGEQYF. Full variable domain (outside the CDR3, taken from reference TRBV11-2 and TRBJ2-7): EAGVAQSPRYKIIEKRQSVAFWCNPISGHATLYWYQQILGQGPKLLIQFQNNGVVDDSQLPKDRFSAERLKGVDSTLKIQPAKLEDSAVYLCASDRGGEQYFGPGTRLTVT.

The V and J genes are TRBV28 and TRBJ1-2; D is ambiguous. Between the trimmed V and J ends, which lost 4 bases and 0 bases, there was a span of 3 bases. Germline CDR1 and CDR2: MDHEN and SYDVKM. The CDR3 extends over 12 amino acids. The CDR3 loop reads CASSWSNYGYTF. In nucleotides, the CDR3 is TGTGCCAGCAGTTGGTCTAACTATGGCTACACCTTC.

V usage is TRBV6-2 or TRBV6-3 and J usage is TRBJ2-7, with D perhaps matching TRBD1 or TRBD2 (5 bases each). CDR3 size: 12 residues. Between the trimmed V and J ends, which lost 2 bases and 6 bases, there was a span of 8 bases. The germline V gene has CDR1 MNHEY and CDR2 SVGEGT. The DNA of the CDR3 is TGTGCCAGCAGTTACGAGGGGTCCGAGCAGTACTTC. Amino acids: CASSYEGSEQYF.

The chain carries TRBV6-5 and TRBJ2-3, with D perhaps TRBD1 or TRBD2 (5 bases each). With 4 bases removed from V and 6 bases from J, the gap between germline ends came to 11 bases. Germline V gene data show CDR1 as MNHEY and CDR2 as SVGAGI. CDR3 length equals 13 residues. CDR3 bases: TGTGCCAGCAGTTTAGGGGTAGCGGATACGCAGTATTTT. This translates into CASSLGVADTQYF.

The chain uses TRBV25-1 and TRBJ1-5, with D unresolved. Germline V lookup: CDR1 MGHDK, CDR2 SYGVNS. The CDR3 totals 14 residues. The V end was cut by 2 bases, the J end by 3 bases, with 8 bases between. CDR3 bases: TGTGCCAGCAGTGAAGGATATTTCAATCAGCCCCAGCATTTT. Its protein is CASSEGYFNQPQHF.